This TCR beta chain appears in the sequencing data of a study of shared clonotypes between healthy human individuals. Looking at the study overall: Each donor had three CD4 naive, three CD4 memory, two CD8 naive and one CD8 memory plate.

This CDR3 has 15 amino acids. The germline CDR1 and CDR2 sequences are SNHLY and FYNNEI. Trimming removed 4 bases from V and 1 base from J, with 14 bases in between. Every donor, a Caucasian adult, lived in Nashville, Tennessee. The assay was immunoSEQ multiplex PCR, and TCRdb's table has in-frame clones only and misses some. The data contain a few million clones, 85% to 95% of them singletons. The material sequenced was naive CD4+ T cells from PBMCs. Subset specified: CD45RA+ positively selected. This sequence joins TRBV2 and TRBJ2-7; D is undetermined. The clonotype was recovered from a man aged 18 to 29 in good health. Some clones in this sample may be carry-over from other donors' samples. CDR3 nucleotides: TGTGCCAGCAGTGCGGTTGCAGGATCTTCCTACGAGCAGTACTTC. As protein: CASSAVAGSSYEQYF. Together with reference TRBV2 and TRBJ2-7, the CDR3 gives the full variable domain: EPEVTQTPSHQVTQMGQEVILRCVPISNHLYFYWYRQILGQKVEFLVSFYNNEISEKSEIFDDQFSVERPDGSNFTLKIRSTKLEDSAMYFCASSAVAGSSYEQYFGPGTRLTVT.